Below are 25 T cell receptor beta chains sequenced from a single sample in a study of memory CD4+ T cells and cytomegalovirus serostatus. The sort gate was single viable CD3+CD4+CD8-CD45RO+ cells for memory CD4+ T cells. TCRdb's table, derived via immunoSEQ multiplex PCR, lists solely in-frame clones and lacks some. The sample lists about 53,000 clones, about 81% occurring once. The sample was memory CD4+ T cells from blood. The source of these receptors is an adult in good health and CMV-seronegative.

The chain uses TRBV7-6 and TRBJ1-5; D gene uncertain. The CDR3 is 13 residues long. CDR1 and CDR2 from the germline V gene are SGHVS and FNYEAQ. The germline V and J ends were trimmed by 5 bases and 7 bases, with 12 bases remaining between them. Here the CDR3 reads CASSPNEGQPQHF. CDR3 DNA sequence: TGTGCCAGCAGCCCTAACGAGGGACAGCCCCAGCATTTT.

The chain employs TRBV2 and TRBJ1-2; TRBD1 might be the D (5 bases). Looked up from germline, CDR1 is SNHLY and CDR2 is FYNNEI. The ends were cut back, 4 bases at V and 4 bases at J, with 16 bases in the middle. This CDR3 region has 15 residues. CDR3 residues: CASSVMARAVYGYTF. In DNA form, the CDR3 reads TGTGCCAGCAGTGTCATGGCCAGGGCCGTCTATGGCTACACCTTC.

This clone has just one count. CDR3 amino acids: CASRLRGGEQYF. The CDR3 DNA is TGTGCAAGTCGCTTACGGGGGGGCGAGCAGTACTTC. V gene TRBV12-2 combines with J gene TRBJ2-7; the table names TRBD2, a call not compared with the DNA. TRBV12-2 is an annotated pseudogene. This CDR3 is 12 amino acids long.

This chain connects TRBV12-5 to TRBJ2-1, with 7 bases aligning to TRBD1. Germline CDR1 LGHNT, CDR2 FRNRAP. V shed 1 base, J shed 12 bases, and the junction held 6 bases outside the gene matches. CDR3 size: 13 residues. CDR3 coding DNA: TGTGCTAGTGGTTTGGACAGGGGCGGTGGGCAGTTCTTC. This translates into CASGLDRGGGQFF.

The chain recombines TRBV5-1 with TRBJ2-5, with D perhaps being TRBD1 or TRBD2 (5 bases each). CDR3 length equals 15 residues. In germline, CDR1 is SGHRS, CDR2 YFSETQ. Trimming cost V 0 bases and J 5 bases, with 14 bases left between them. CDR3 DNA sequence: TGCGCCAGCAGCTTGGACGAGGGGCGACGCGAGACCCAGTACTTC. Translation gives CASSLDEGRRETQYF.

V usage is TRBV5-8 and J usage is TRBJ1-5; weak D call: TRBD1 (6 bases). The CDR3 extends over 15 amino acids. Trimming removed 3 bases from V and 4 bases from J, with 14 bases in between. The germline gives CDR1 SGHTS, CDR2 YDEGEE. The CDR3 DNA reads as TGTGCCAGCAGCTCCCGGACAGCAGCTAATCAGCCCCAGCATTTT. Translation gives CASSSRTAANQPQHF.

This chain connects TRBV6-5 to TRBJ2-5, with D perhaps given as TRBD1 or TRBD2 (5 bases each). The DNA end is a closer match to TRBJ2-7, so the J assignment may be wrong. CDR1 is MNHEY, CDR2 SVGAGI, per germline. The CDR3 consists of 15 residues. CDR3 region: CASSSPGTGSYEQYF. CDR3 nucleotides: TGTGCCAGCAGTTCTCCCGGGACGGGATCCTACGAGCAGTACTTC.

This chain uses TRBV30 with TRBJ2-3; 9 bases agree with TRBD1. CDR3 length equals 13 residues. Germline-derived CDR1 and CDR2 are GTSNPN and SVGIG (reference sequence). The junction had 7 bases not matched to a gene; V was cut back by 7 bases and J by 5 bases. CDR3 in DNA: TGTGCCTCGGGACAGGGTAGGAGAGATACGCAGTATTTT. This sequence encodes CASGQGRRDTQYF.

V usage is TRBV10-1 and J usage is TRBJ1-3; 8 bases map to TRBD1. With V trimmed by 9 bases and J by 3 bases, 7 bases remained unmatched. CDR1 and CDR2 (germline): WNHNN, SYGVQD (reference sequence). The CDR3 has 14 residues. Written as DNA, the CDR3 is TGCGCCAGTACCAGGACAGGGAGTGGAAACACCATATATTTT. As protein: CASTRTGSGNTIYF.

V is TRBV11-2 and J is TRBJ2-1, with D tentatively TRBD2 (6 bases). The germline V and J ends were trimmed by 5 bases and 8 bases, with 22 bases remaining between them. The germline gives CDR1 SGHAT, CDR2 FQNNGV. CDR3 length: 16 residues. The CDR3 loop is CASSPLSRRGNYEQFF. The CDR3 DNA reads TGTGCCAGCAGCCCGCTTTCTAGGCGGGGAAATTATGAGCAGTTCTTC. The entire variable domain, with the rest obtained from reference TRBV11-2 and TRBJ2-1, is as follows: EAGVAQSPRYKIIEKRQSVAFWCNPISGHATLYWYQQILGQGPKLLIQFQNNGVVDDSQLPKDRFSAERLKGVDSTLKIQPAKLEDSAVYLCASSPLSRRGNYEQFFGPGTRLTVL.

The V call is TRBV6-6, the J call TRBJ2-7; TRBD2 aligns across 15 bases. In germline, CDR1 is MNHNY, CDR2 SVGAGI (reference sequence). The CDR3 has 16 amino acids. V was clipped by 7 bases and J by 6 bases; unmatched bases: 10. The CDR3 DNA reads TGTGCCAGCAACCGTCGGACTAGCGGGAGGGCCAGCGAGCAGTACTTC. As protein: CASNRRTSGRASEQYF.

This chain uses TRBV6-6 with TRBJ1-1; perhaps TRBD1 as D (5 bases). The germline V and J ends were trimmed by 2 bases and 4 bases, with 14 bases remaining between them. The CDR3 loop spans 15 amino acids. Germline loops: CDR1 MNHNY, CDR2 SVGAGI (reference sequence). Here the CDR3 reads CASSYGDRRSTEAFF. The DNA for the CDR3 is TGTGCCAGCAGTTACGGGGACCGGCGGAGCACTGAAGCTTTCTTT.

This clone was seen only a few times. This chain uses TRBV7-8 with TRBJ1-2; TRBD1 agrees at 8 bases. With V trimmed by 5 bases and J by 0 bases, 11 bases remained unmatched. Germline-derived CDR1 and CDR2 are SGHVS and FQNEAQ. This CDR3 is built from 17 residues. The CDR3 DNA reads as TGTGCCAGCAGCCCTATGAGGACAGGGATCTCTAACTATGGCTACACCTTC. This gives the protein CASSPMRTGISNYGYTF.

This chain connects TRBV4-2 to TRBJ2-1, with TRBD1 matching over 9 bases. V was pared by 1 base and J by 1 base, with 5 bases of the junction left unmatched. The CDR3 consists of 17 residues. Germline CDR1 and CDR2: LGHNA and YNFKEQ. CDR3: CASSQGGTGLSYNEQFF. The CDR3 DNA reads TGTGCCAGCAGCCAAGGAGGGACAGGGCTATCCTACAATGAGCAGTTCTTC.

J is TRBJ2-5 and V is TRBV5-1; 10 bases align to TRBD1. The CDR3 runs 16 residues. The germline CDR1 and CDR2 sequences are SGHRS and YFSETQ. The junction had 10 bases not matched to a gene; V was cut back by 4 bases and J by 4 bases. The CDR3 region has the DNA TGCGCCAGCAGCCTGCAAAGCGGACAGGGGGGAGAGACCCAGTACTTC. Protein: CASSLQSGQGGETQYF.

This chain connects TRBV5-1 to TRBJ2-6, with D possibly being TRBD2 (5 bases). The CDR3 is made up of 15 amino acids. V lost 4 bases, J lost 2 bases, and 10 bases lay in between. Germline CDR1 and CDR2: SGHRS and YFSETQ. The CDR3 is CASSAGGPGANVLTF. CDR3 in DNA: TGCGCCAGCAGCGCGGGCGGGCCTGGGGCCAACGTCCTGACTTTC.

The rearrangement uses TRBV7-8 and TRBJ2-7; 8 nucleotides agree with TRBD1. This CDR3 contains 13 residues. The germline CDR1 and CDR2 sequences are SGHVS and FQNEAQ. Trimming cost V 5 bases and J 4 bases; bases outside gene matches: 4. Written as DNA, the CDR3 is TGTGCCAGCAGCCCGGACAGGGCTTACGAGCAGTACTTC. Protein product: CASSPDRAYEQYF.

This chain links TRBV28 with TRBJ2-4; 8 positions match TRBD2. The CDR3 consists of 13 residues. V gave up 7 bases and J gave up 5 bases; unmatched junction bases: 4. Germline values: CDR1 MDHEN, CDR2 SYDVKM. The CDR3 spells CASIREGQNIQYF. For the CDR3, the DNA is TGTGCCAGCATCCGGGAGGGCCAAAACATTCAGTACTTC.

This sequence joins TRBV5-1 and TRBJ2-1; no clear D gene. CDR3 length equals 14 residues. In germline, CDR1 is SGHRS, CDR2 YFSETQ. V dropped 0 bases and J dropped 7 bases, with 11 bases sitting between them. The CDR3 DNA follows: TGCGCCAGCAGCTTGGCCCCAGGATCAAATGAGCAGTTCTTC. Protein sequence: CASSLAPGSNEQFF.

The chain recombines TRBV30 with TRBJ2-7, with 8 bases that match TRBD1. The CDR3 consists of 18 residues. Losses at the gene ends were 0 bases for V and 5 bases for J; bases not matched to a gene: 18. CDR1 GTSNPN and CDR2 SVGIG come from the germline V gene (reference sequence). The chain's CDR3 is CAWSVLGQAAVKGNEQYF. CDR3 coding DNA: TGTGCCTGGAGTGTATTGGGACAGGCTGCGGTTAAGGGAAACGAGCAGTACTTC. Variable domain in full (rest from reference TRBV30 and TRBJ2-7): SQTIHQWPATLVQPVGSPLSLECTVEGTSNPNLYWYRQAAGRGLQLLFYSVGIGQISSEVPQNLSASRPQDRQFILSSKKLLLSDSGFYLCAWSVLGQAAVKGNEQYFGPGTRLTVT.

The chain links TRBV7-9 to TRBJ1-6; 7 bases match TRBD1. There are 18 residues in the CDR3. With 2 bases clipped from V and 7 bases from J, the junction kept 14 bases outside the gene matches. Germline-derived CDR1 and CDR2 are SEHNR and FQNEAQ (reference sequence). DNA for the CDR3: TGTGCCAGCAGCTTAACTGACAGGGCCAGTTTCGGGAATTCACCCCTCCACTTT. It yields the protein CASSLTDRASFGNSPLHF.

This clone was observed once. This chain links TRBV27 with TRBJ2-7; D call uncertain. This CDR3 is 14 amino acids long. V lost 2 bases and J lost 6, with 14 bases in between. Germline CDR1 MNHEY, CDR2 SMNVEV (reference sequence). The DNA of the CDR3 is TGTGCCAGCAGTTTAATTAGGACCTCTGGCGAGCAGTACTTC. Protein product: CASSLIRTSGEQYF.

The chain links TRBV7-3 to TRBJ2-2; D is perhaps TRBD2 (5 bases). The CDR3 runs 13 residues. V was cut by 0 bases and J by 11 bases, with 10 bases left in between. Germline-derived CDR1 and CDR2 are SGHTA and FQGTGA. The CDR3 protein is CASSLTKPGELFF. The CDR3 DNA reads TGTGCCAGCAGCTTAACGAAGCCGGGAGAGCTGTTTTTT.

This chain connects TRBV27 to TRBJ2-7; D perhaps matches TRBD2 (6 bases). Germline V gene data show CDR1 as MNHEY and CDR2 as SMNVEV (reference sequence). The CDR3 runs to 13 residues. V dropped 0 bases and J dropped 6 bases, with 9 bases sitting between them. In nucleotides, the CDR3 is TGTGCCAGCAGTTTATCTTGGGGAGGCGAGCAGTACTTC. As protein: CASSLSWGGEQYF.

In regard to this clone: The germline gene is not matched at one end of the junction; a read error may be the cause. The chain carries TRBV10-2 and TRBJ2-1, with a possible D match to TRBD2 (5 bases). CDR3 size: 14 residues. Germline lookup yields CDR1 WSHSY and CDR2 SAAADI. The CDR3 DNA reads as TGCGCCAGCCGTGATGCTAGAGACGAGGGTGAGCAGTTCTTC. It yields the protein CASRDARDEGEQFF.